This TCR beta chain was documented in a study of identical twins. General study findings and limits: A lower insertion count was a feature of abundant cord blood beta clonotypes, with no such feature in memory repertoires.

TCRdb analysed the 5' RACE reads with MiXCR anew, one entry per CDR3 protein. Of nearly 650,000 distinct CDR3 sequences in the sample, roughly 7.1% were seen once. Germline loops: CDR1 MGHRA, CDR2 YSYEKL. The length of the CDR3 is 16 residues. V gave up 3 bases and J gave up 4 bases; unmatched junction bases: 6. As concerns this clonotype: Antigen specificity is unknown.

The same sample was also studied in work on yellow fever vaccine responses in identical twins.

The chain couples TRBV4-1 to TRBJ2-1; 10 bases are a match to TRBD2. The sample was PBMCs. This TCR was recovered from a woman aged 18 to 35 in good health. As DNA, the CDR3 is TGCGCCAGCAGCCAGGGAGGGACTAGCGTGTACAATGAGCAGTTCTTC. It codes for CASSQGGTSVYNEQFF.